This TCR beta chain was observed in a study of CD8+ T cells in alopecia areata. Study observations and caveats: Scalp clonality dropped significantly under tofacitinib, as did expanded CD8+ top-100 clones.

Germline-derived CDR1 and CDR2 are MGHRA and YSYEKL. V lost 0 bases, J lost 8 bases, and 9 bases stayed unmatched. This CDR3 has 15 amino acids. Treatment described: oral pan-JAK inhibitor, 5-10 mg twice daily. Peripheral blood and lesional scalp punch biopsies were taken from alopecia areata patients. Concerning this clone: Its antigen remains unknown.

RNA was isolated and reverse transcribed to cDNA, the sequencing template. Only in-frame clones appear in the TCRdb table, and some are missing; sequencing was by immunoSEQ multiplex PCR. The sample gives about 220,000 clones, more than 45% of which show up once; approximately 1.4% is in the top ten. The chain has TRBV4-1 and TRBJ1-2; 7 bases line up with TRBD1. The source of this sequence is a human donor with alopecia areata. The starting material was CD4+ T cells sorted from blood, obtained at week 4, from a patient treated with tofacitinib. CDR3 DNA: TGCGCCAGCAGCCAAGAACTGAGAGGAGGGGGCGGCTACACCTTC. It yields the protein CASSQELRGGGGYTF.